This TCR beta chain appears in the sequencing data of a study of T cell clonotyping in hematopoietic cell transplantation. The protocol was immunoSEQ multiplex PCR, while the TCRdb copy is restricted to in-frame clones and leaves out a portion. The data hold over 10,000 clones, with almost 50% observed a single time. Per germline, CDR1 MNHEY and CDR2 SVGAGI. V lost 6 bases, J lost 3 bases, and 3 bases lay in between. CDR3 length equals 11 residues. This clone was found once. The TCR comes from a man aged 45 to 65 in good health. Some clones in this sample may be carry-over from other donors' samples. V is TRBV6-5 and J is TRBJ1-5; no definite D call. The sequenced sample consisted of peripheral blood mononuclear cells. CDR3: CASSFNQPQHF. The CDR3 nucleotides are TGTGCCAGCAGCTTCAATCAGCCCCAGCATTTT.